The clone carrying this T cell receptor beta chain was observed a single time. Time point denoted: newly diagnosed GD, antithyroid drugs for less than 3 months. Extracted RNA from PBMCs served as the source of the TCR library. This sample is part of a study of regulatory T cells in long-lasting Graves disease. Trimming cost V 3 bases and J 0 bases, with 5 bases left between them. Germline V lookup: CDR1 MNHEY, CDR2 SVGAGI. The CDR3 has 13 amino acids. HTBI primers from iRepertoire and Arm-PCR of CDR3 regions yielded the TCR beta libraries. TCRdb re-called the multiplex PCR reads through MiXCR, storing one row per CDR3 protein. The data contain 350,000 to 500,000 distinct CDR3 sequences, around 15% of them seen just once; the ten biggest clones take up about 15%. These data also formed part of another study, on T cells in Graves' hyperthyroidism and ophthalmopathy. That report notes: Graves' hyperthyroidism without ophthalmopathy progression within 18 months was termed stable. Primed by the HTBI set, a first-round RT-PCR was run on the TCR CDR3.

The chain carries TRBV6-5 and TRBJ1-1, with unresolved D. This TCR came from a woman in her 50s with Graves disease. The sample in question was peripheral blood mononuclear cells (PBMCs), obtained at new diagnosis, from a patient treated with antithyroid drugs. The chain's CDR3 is CASSYWMNTEAFF. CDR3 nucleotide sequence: TGTGCCAGCAGTTATTGGATGAACACTGAAGCTTTCTTT.